A single sample is the source of the 8 T cell receptor beta chains below, sequenced in a study of blood T cell repertoires in COVID-19. The method was immunoSEQ multiplex PCR; TCRdb's version includes in-frame clones alone and lacks a portion of them. The sample contains approximately 220,000 clones, 65% to 85% of which appear only once. The sequencing sample was made of PBMCs or T cells enriched from blood (not recorded which). The receptors originated from a woman in her thirties or forties who had recovered from COVID-19.

V gene TRBV5-4 combines with J gene TRBJ2-1; 10 bases line up with TRBD2. The CDR3 covers 15 residues. V was pared by 1 base and J by 8 bases, with 6 bases of the junction left unmatched. Looked up from germline, CDR1 is SGHNT and CDR2 is YYREEE (reference sequence). DNA for the CDR3: TGTGCCAGCAGCTTGTCTAGCGGGAGTGACTATGAGCAGTTCTTC. It yields the protein CASSLSSGSDYEQFF.

The chain employs TRBV28 and TRBJ1-2; D remains ambiguous. The CDR3 runs to 12 residues. The V and J ends lost 5 bases and 3 bases respectively, with 7 bases between them. The germline V gene encodes CDR1 MDHEN and CDR2 SYDVKM. CDR3 sequence reads: CASSLRHYGYTF. CDR3 in DNA: TGTGCCAGCAGTCTCAGGCACTATGGCTACACCTTC.

This chain connects TRBV4-1 to TRBJ2-1; TRBD2 is a possible D gene (7 bases). CDR1 MGHRA and CDR2 YSYEKL come from the germline V gene. Trimming left V 1 base short and J 0 bases short, with 22 bases between. CDR3 length: 20 amino acids. CDR3 residues: CASSQAGGREWTSSYNEQFF. Written as DNA, the CDR3 is TGCGCCAGCAGCCAAGCCGGGGGGCGGGAGTGGACAAGCTCCTACAATGAGCAGTTCTTC.

This chain uses TRBV13 with TRBJ1-1, with D possibly TRBD1 on 6 matching bases. The CDR3 runs to 18 residues. Germline CDR1 PRHDT, CDR2 FYEKMQ (reference sequence). Deletions cut 2 bases from V and 1 base from J, with 20 bases between. The CDR3 sequence is CASSLKKWAGTQNTEAFF. In DNA, the CDR3 is TGTGCCAGCAGCTTAAAAAAATGGGCCGGGACACAGAACACTGAAGCTTTCTTT.

The V and J genes are TRBV12-1 and TRBJ2-7; the DNA was not compared with TRBD2, the D call given in the table. TRBV12-1 is noted as a pseudogene. The CDR3 extends over 12 amino acids. The CDR3 DNA reads TGTGCCAGCAGCGTCCCTACCTACGAGCAGTACGTC. It encodes CASSVPTYEQYV.

The chain carries TRBV11-2 and TRBJ1-4, with D maybe TRBD1 (5 bases). Germline CDR1 SGHAT, CDR2 FQNNGV. The V gene lost 0 bases and the J gene lost 7 bases, with 15 bases spanning the gap. The CDR3 runs to 16 residues. Written as DNA, the CDR3 is TGTGCCAGCAGCTTAGAACTTGGCAGGGCGGCTGAAAAACTGTTTTTT. Translation: CASSLELGRAAEKLFF.

The rearrangement joins TRBV9 to TRBJ2-1; possibly TRBD1 for D (5 bases). The CDR3 has 12 amino acids. In germline, CDR1 is SGDLS, CDR2 YYNGEE. The V gene lost 7 bases and the J gene lost 6 bases, with 11 bases spanning the gap. The CDR3 DNA sequence: TGTGCCAGCGGAGCTAGGGGCAATGAGCAGTTCTTC. Translated, it gives CASGARGNEQFF.

The chain carries TRBV2 and TRBJ2-1, with 8 bases fitting TRBD2. The CDR3 sequence is 14 residues long. In germline, CDR1 is SNHLY, CDR2 FYNNEI. The trim removed 8 bases at V and 4 bases at J, leaving 7 bases unmatched. CDR3 region: CASGGTRGYNEQFF. CDR3 bases: TGTGCCAGCGGAGGGACTAGAGGATACAATGAGCAGTTCTTC.